The present TCR beta chain was sequenced within a study of cytomegalovirus exposure and HLA in healthy donors. CDR1 is SNHLY and CDR2 is FYNNEI in the germline V gene. With 3 bases removed from V and 5 bases from J, the gap between germline ends came to 9 bases. There are 13 residues in the CDR3. This PCR relied on a set of 60 Vbeta primers and 13 Jbeta primers. TCRdb's copy holds only in-frame clones and misses some; the assay was immunoSEQ multiplex PCR. Here the sample spans some 200,000 clones, approximately 81% being singletons. The clonotype comes from a woman aged 25 to 45 in good health and CMV-seronegative. The chain joins TRBV2 to TRBJ2-3; D gene unclear. The sample comprised PBMCs. The CDR3 DNA sequence: TGTGCCAGCAGTGAGCGCCGTCAAGATACGCAGTATTTT. Its translation: CASSERRQDTQYF.